This is a list of T cell receptor beta chains from one sample in a study of T cells after yellow fever vaccination. TCRdb independently ran MiXCR on the 5' RACE reads; one entry per CDR3 protein. The sample lists 250,000 to 350,000 distinct CDR3 sequences; 6.8% were seen once. The material sequenced was PBMCs, taken more than 35 days after the first yellow fever vaccination. These receptors originate from a man aged 18-30 years who received the YFV17D yellow fever vaccine. Each CDR3 is given with its conserved first and last residue. D genes are given only for firm matches. Where a row states a size, it is once, few, many or the class of an expanded clone; other rows omit it.

clone size,V gene,J gene,D gene,CDR3 DNA,CDR3 protein
many,TRBV7-3,TRBJ2-3,TRBD2,TGTGCCAGCTCCAAAGGGCCCAGCGGGGGGGCAGATACGCAGTATTTT,CASSKGPSGGADTQYF
few,TRBV19,TRBJ2-3,TRBD1,TGTGCCACCTTGGACAGGGGGTCCACAGATACGCAGTATTTT,CATLDRGSTDTQYF
.,TRBV7-7,TRBJ2-1,TRBD1,TGTGCTAGCAGCTTAGGGGGCGTCGGGGCTGAGCAGTTCTTC,CASSLGGVGAEQFF
many,TRBV29-1,TRBJ2-1,.,TGCAGCGGTGGATCCAGCTCCTACAATGAGCAGTTCTTC,CSGGSSSYNEQFF
.,TRBV28,TRBJ2-2,.,TGTGCCAGCAGTTTCGAGGGCACCGGGGAGCTGTTTTTT,CASSFEGTGELFF
many,TRBV6-5,TRBJ2-1,TRBD1,TGTGCCAGCAGTTTAATGCCCGGGACAGGGGGGTACAATGAGCAGTTCTTC,CASSLMPGTGGYNEQFF
many,TRBV20-1,TRBJ1-2,.,TGCAGTGCTAGACACCCCGGGACGAATAGAGGCTACACCTTC,CSARHPGTNRGYTF
few,TRBV7-6,TRBJ2-1,TRBD1,TGTGCCAGCAGCGTGACAGGGGCGAATGAGCAGTTCTTC,CASSVTGANEQFF
.,TRBV18,TRBJ2-5,TRBD2,TGTGCCAGCTCCCCGAGGCGGGGGGCCGAAGAGACCCAGTACTTC,CASSPRRGAEETQYF
few,TRBV28,TRBJ2-3,.,TGTGCCAGCTATATACAGCTCACAGATACGCAGTATTTT,CASYIQLTDTQYF
.,TRBV7-3,TRBJ2-1,.,TGTGCCAGCAGCTTAAATGTCGGTCAGTTGAATGAGCAGTTCTTC,CASSLNVGQLNEQFF
few,TRBV20-1,TRBJ2-2,.,TGCAGTGCCACGGACGGGGAGCTGTTTTTT,CSATDGELFF
few,TRBV7-9,TRBJ1-3,.,TGTGCCAGCAGCTCTTCCCGGGGGTATGGAAACACCATATATTTT,CASSSSRGYGNTIYF
few,TRBV14,TRBJ2-1,TRBD2,TGTGCCAGCAGCCGCCCGGGACTAGTGTTCTCCACCAGATACAATGAGCAGTTCTTC,CASSRPGLVFSTRYNEQFF
.,TRBV20-1,TRBJ2-7,TRBD2,TGCAGTGCTAGAAGCGAGCGGGGGCAGTACGAGCAGTACTTC,CSARSERGQYEQYF
many,TRBV4-3,TRBJ2-7,TRBD1,TGCGCCAGCAGCCAAGCCCCGGGACAGGGCTCCTACGAGCAGTACTTC,CASSQAPGQGSYEQYF
.,TRBV3-1,TRBJ2-6,TRBD2,TGTGCCAGCAGCCAACTAGCGGGGGGCTCTGGGGCCAACGTCCTGACTTTC,CASSQLAGGSGANVLTF
.,TRBV18,TRBJ2-7,.,TGTGCCAGCTCACCAACTACATCCTACGAGCAGTACTTC,CASSPTTSYEQYF
few,TRBV5-1,TRBJ1-2,TRBD1,TGCGCCAGCAGCACACGGACAGGGTCCCAAAACTATGGCTACACCTTC,CASSTRTGSQNYGYTF
few,TRBV12-3/TRBV12-4,TRBJ1-5,.,TGTGCCAGCAGTTCCAGGGAAAATCAGCCCCAGCATTTT,CASSSRENQPQHF
many,TRBV10-3,TRBJ2-5,.,TGTGCCATCAGTGATATCTCAAAAGGGGATGTGGGAGAGACCCAGTACTTC,CAISDISKGDVGETQYF
.,TRBV5-4,TRBJ2-3,.,TGTGCCAGCAGCAAGACTAGCACAGATACGCAGTATTTT,CASSKTSTDTQYF